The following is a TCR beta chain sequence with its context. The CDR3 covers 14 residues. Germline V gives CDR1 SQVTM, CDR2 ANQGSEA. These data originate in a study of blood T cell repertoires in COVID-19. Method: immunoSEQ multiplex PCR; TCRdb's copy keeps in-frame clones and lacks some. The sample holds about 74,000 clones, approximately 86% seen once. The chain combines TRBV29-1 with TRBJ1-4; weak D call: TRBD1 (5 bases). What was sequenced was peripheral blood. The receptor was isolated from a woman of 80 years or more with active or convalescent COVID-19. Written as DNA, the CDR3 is TGCAGTATATTACCGGACACCGGCTCTGAAAAACTGTTTTTT. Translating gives CSILPDTGSEKLFF.